The sequence of this T cell receptor (beta chain) was determined in a study of Ad26.COV2.S vaccination and SARS-CoV-2 variants. Measured with immunoSEQ multiplex PCR; TCRdb has only the in-frame clones, and not every one. The sample has over 90,000 clones; 80% are singletons. This clone has a handful of counts. The CDR3 totals 15 residues. The V and J ends lost 4 bases and 4 bases respectively, with 15 bases between them. Germline lookup yields CDR1 LNHNV and CDR2 YYDKDF (reference sequence). The sample here was peripheral blood, taken after recovery from COVID-19. This TCR derives from a human donor who had recovered from COVID-19. The chain joins TRBV15 to TRBJ2-3; D may be TRBD1 (5 bases). CDR3 coding DNA: TGTGCCACCAGCACCCGACAGACCACGGCAGATACGCAGTATTTT. Its protein product is CATSTRQTTADTQYF.